The text below deals with one TCR beta chain. The data stem from a study of cytomegalovirus exposure and HLA in healthy donors. The PCR made use of 60 Vbeta and 13 Jbeta primers. TCRdb's copy holds only in-frame clones and misses some; the assay was immunoSEQ multiplex PCR. The table lists roughly 120,000 clones, 70% to 85% of them singletons. J was trimmed by 3 bases and V by 5 bases; bases with no gene match: 6. The CDR3 spans 16 residues. Germline V gives CDR1 SGHTA, CDR2 FQGNSA. V gene TRBV7-2 combines with J gene TRBJ2-6, with TRBD1 matching over 8 bases. This clonotype originated in a woman aged 40 to 55 in good health and CMV-seropositive. Material: PBMCs. CDR3 amino acids: CASSPRTGFGANVLTF. In DNA form, the CDR3 reads TGTGCCAGCAGCCCCAGGACAGGGTTTGGGGCCAACGTCCTGACTTTC.